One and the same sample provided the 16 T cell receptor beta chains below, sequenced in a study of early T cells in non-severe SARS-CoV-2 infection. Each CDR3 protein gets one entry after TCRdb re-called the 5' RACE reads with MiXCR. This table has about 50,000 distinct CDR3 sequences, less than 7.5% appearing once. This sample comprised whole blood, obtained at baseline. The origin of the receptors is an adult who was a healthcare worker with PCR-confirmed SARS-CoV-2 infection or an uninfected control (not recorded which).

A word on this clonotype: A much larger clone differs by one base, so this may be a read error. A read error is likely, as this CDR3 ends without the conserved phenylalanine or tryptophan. CDR3 sequence: CASSHRDGPYEQYS. The CDR3 DNA sequence: TGCGCCAGCAGCCACCGGGACGGCCCCTACGAGCAGTACTCC. The genes are TRBV4-3 and TRBJ2-7, with D possibly being TRBD1 or TRBD2 (5 bases each). Germline loops: CDR1 LGHNA, CDR2 YSLEER. The V gene lost 3 bases and the J gene lost 2 bases, with 11 bases spanning the gap. The CDR3 is made up of 14 amino acids.

CDR3 DNA sequence: TGTGCCAGCAGGGGAGAAATGGGACGGACCTCTGGAAACACCATATATTTT. The encoded protein is CASRGEMGRTSGNTIYF. The rearrangement uses TRBV12-3 or TRBV12-4 and TRBJ1-3; the D gene is possibly TRBD1 (5 bases). The CDR3 sequence is 17 residues long. V was trimmed by 6 bases and J by 0 bases, leaving 18 bases between them.

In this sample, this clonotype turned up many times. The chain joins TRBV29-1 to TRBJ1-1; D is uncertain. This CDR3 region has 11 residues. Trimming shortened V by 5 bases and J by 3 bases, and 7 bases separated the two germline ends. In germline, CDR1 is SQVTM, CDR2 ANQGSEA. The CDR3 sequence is CSVTPYTEAFF. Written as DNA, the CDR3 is TGCAGCGTTACACCCTACACTGAAGCTTTCTTT. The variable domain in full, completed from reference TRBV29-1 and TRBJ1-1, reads SAVISQKPSRDICQRGTSLTIQCQVDSQVTMMFWYRQQPGQSLTLIATANQGSEATYESGFVIDKFPISRPNLTFSTLTVSNMSPEDSSIYLCSVTPYTEAFFGQGTRLTVV.

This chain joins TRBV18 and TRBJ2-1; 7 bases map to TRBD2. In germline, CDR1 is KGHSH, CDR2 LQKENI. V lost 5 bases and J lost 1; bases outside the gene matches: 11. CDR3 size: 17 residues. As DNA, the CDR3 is TGTGCCAGCTCAGCATCTGGCGCGGGGGTTTCCTACAATGAGCAGTTCTTC. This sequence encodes CASSASGAGVSYNEQFF.

CDR3 DNA: TGTGCCAGCAGTTTGCCCGGGAGCTCCTACAATGAGCAGTTCTTC. It translates to CASSLPGSSYNEQFF. This chain joins TRBV12-3 or TRBV12-4 and TRBJ2-1, with D maybe TRBD2 (6 bases). V lost 3 bases to trimming and J lost 0 bases, with 9 bases between them. This CDR3 has 15 amino acids.

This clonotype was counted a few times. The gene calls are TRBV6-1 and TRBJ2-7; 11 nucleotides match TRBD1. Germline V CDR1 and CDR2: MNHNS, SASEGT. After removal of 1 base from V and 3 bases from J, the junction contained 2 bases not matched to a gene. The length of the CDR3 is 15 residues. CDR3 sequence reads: CASSEDGTGGYEQYF. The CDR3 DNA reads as TGTGCCAGCAGTGAAGATGGGACAGGGGGCTACGAGCAGTACTTC.

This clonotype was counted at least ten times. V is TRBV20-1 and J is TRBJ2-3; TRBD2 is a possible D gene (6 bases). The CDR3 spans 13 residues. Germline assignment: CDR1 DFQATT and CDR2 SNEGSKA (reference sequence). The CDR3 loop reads CSGGAASTDTQYF. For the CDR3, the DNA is TGCAGCGGGGGAGCGGCTAGCACAGATACGCAGTATTTT.

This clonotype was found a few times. The CDR3 spells CASSVEGRPTGANVLTF. The DNA for the CDR3 is TGTGCCAGCAGCGTGGAGGGCCGCCCAACTGGGGCCAACGTCCTGACTTTC. V and J are TRBV9 and TRBJ2-6; maybe TRBD2 (6 bases). V was shortened by 2 bases and J by 2 bases, with 14 bases between the two germline ends. The V gene's germline CDR1 is SGDLS and CDR2 YYNGEE. The CDR3 loop spans 17 amino acids.

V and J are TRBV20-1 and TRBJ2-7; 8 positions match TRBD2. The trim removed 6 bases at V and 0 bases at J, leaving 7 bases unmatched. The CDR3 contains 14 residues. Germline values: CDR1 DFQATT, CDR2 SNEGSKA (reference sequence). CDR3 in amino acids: CSAPGGGNSYEQYF. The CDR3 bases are TGCAGTGCCCCGGGGGGGGGAAACTCCTACGAGCAGTACTTC.

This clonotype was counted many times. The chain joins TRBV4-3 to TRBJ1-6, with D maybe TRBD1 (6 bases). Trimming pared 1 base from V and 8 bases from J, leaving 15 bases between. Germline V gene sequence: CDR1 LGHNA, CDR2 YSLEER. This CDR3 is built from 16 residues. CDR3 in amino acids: CASSQARYRDDSPLHF. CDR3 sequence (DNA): TGCGCCAGCAGCCAAGCGAGGTACAGGGATGATTCACCCCTCCACTTT.

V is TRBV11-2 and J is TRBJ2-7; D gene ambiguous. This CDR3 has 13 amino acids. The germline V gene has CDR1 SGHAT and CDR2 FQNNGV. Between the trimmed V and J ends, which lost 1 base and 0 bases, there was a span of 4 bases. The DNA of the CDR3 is TGTGCCAGCAGCTTAGGGGCCTCCTACGAGCAGTACTTC. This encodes CASSLGASYEQYF. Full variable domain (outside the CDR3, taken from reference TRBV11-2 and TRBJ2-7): EAGVAQSPRYKIIEKRQSVAFWCNPISGHATLYWYQQILGQGPKLLIQFQNNGVVDDSQLPKDRFSAERLKGVDSTLKIQPAKLEDSAVYLCASSLGASYEQYFGPGTRLTVT.

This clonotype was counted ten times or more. The CDR3 sequence: CASSPGTSGGETQYF. The CDR3 DNA sequence: TGTGCCAGCAGCCCAGGGACTAGCGGGGGAGAGACCCAGTACTTC. The chain is built from TRBV9 and TRBJ2-5; TRBD2 aligns across 14 bases. After removal of 4 bases from V and 4 bases from J, the junction contained 3 bases not matched to a gene. Per the germline V gene, CDR1 is SGDLS and CDR2 is YYNGEE. The CDR3 covers 15 residues.

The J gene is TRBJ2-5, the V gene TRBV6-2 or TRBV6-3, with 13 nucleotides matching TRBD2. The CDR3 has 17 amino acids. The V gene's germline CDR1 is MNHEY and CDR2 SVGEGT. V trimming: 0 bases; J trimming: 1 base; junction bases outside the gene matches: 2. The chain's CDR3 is CASSYSGLAGPQETQYF. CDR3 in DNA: TGTGCCAGCAGTTACTCGGGACTAGCGGGGCCCCAAGAGACCCAGTACTTC.

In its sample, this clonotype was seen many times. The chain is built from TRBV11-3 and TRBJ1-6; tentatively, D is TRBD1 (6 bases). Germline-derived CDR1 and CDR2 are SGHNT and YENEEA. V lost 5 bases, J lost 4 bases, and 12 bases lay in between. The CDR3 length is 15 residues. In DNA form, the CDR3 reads TGTGCCAGCAGCCACCGGACAGCTTATAATTCACCCCTCCACTTT. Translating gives CASSHRTAYNSPLHF.

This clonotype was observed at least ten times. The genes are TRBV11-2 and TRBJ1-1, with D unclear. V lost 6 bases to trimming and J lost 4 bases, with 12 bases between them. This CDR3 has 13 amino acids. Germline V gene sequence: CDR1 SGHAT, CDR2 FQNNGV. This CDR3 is CASSPLVGTEAFF. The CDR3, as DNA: TGTGCCAGCAGTCCCCTGGTGGGCACTGAAGCTTTCTTT.

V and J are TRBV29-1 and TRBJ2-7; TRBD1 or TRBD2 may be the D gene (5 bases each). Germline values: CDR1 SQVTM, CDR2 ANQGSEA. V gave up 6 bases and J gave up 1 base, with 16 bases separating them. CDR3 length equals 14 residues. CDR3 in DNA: TGCAGCGTCTCCGGGGCGCGGAGTTCCTACGAGCAGTACTTC. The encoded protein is CSVSGARSSYEQYF.